The following is a T cell receptor (beta chain) sequence with its context. CDR3 length equals 14 residues. The germline V gene encodes CDR1 MDHEN and CDR2 SYDVKM. Trimming took 6 bases from V and 2 from J, leaving 12 bases between them. This specimen belongs to a study of PD-L1 blockade in urothelial cancer. About the research overall: Among blood samples, the median T cell count was about 130,000.

Profiled with immunoSEQ multiplex PCR; TCRdb holds only in-frame clones, not every one. The table lists tens of thousands of clones, around four fifths of them singletons, with roughly 4.8% in the top ten. Pretreatment and on-treatment samples were taken, numbering 1 to 8 per patient. Material: PBMCs, obtained around atezolizumab (anti-PD-L1) treatment. V and J are TRBV28 and TRBJ2-3; D might be TRBD2 (6 bases). The sequence came from a man between 65 and 80 years old with urothelial cancer. The CDR3 nucleotides read TGTGCCAGCAGCCGAGCGGGTATCACAGATACGCAGTATTTT. Protein sequence: CASSRAGITDTQYF. Using reference TRBV28 and TRBJ2-3 for the parts outside the CDR3, the full variable domain is DVKVTQSSRYLVKRTGEKVFLECVQDMDHENMFWYRQDPGLGLRLIYFSYDVKMKEKGDIPEGYSVSREKKERFSLILESASTNQTSMYLCASSRAGITDTQYFGPGTRLTVL.